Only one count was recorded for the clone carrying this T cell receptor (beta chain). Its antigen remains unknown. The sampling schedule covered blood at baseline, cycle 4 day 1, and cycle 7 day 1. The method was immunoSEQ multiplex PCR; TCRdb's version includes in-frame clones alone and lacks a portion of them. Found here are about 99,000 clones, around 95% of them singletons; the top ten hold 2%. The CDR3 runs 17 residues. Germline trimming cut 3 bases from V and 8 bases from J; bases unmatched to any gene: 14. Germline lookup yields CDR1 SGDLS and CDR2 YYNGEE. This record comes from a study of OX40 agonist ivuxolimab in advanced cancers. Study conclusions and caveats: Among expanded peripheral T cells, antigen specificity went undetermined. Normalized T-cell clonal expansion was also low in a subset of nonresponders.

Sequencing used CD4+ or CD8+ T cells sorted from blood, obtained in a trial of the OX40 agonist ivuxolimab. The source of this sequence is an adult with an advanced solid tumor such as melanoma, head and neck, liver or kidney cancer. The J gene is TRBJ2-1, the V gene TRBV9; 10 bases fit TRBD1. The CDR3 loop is CASSGKIPGQGLHEQFF. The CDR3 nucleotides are TGTGCCAGCAGCGGAAAAATTCCGGGACAGGGGTTACATGAGCAGTTCTTC.